This T cell receptor beta chain was sequenced in a study of blood T cell repertoires in COVID-19. As for the study in general: The origin of the acute and convalescent COVID-19 samples was the United States, Italy and Spain. T cells, B-cell-depleted T cells, or PBMCs supplied cDNA or gDNA.

V lost 4 bases, J lost 5 bases, and 14 bases lay in between. This CDR3 has 14 residues. The germline CDR1 and CDR2 sequences are GTSNPN and SVGIG (reference sequence). Original data processing: Nucleated cell counts were estimated from reference gene primer amplification. Sequencing used immunoSEQ multiplex PCR; TCRdb keeps in-frame clones, though not all of them. The D gene and trimming were derived from the DNA, and the V and J assignments and clone size from that table. The sample has 200,000 to 250,000 clones, roughly 90% seen once; the top ten hold 2.7%. Sample: peripheral blood. The chain is built from TRBV30 and TRBJ1-4; possible D gene TRBD1, 6 bases. The sequence derives from a woman aged 55 to 70 with acute or convalescent COVID-19. The CDR3 bases are TGTGCCTGGACTCAGGGGAGGGAGAATGAAAAACTGTTTTTT. It codes for CAWTQGRENEKLFF.